The clone carrying this T cell receptor beta chain was detected many times. Its antigen is unknown. The sample comes from a study of T cell repertoires in cytomegalovirus infection. Study at large: An indication of both CMV infection and matching HLA type came from public TCR beta signatures. Notes on the study in general: HLA-C-restricted CMV-specific TCR beta clonotypes were dominant in the ex vivo response. Carriers of CMV and the relevant HLA type were discriminated by public TCR beta frequency.

Germline CDR1 and CDR2: LNHNV and YYDKDF (reference sequence). The CDR3 contains 14 residues. Trimming left V 5 bases short and J 1 base short, with 11 bases between. MiXCR was run by TCRdb on the reads, yielding one entry per CDR3 protein. The table has tens of thousands of distinct CDR3 sequences, roughly 20% seen once; the top ten hold less than 20%. This chain connects TRBV15 to TRBJ1-2, with D possibly matching TRBD1 (5 bases). The origin of this receptor is a human donor in good health (CMV status not recorded). Some clones in this sample may be carry-over from other donors' samples. The sequenced material came from PBMCs, sequenced either directly or after in vitro stimulation (not recorded which). The CDR3, as DNA: TGTGCCACCAGCCTTGGGGACCGTAACTATGGCTACACCTTC. It translates to CATSLGDRNYGYTF.